This T cell receptor (beta chain) was retrieved from a study of identical twins. From the 5' RACE reads, TCRdb called clonotypes with MiXCR, one entry per CDR3 protein. The sample gives hundreds of thousands of distinct CDR3 sequences, 8.6% of which show up once; roughly 0.9% is in the top ten. Germline CDR1 and CDR2: SGDLS and YYNGEE. V was shortened by 0 bases and J by 4 bases, with 8 bases between the two germline ends. The CDR3 runs to 14 residues. This clonotype was detected a few times. The sample was also reused in another study, on yellow fever vaccine responses in identical twins.

V is TRBV9 and J is TRBJ1-5; D gene ambiguous. The clonotype comes from a woman younger than 35 in good health. Sequences were obtained from PBMCs. CDR3 bases: TGTGCCAGCAGCGTAGTGATAGGAAATCAGCCCCAGCATTTT. Translated, it gives CASSVVIGNQPQHF.